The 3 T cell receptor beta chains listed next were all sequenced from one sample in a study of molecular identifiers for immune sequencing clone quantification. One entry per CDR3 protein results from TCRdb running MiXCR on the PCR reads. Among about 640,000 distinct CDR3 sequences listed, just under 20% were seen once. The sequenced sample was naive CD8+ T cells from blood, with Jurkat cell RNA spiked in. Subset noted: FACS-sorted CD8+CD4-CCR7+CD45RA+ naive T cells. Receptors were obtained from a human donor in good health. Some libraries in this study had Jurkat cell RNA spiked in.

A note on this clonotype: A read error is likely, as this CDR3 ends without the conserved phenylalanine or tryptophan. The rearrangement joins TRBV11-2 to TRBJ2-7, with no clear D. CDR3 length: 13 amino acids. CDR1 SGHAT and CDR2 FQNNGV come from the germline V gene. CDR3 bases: TGTGCCAGCAGCTTAGTAGCATCCTCCGAGCAGTACTCC. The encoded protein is CASSLVASSEQYS.

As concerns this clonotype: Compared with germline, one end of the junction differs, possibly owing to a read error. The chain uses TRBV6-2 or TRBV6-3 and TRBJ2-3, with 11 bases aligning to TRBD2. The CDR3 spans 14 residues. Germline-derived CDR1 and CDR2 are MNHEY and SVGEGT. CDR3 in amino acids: CASSLAGGTDAQYF. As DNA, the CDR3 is TGTGCCAGCAGTCTAGCGGGGGGCACAGATGCGCAGTATTTT.

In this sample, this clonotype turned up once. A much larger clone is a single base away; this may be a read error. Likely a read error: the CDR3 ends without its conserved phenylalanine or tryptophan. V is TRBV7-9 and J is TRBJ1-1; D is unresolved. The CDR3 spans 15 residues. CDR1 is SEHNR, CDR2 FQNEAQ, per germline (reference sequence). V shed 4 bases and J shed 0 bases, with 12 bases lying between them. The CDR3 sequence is CASSSSTLMNTEAFL. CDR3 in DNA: TGTGCCAGCAGCTCCTCGACACTAATGAACACTGAAGCTTTCCTT.